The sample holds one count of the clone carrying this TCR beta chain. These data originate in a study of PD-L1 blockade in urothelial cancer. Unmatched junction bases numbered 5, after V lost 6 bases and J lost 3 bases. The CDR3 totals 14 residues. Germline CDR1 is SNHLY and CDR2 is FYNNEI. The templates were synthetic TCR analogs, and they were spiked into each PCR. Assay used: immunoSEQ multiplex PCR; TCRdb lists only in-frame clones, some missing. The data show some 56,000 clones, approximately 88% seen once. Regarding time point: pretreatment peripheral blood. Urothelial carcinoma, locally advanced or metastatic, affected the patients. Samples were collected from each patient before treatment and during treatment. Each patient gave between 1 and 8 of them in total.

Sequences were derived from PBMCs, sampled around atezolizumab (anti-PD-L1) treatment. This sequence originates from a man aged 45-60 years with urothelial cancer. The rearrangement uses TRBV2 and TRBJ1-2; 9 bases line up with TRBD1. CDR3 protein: CASSLGTGYYGYTF. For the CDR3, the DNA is TGTGCCAGCAGCCTCGGGACAGGGTACTATGGCTACACCTTC.